The clone carrying this T cell receptor (beta chain) was counted a single time. CDR1 and CDR2 from the germline V gene are SGHAT and FQNNGV. The V segment lost 2 bases and the J segment 5 bases; nucleotides outside the gene matches: 5. This CDR3 contains 16 residues. Sequenced by immunoSEQ multiplex PCR; TCRdb stores in-frame clones only, minus some. The sample lists around 60,000 clones, about 70% seen once, with roughly 18% in the top ten. These data are taken from a study of blood T cell repertoires in COVID-19. For the study at large: Samples representing acute and convalescent COVID-19 were sourced from the United States, Italy and Spain.

The sample taken for sequencing was peripheral blood. This sequence originates from a woman in her forties or fifties with active or convalescent COVID-19. The chain couples TRBV11-2 to TRBJ2-2, with TRBD2 matching over 10 bases. The chain's CDR3 is CASSLNSGRMTGELFF. Here the CDR3 DNA reads TGTGCCAGCAGCTTAAATAGCGGGAGGATGACCGGGGAGCTGTTTTTT.